The 20 T cell receptor beta chains below all came from one sample that was sequenced in a study of T cell responses to AZD1222 COVID-19 vaccine. Produced via immunoSEQ multiplex PCR; TCRdb's table is partial and in-frame only. The table has about 130,000 clones, about nine tenths seen once. This sample comprised peripheral blood, obtained 28 days after the second AZD1222 dose. These receptors were taken from an adult who received the AZD1222 COVID-19 vaccine.

The chain combines TRBV5-1 with TRBJ2-7; D is possibly TRBD1 or TRBD2 (5 bases each). This CDR3 comprises 15 residues. Trimming pared 3 bases from V and 0 bases from J, leaving 13 bases between. The germline V gene encodes CDR1 SGHRS and CDR2 YFSETQ. This CDR3 reads CASSYITGTSYEQYF. In DNA, the CDR3 is TGCGCCAGCAGCTACATAACCGGGACCTCCTACGAGCAGTACTTC.

This sequence joins TRBV7-2 and TRBJ2-1, with 9 nucleotides matching TRBD2. V shed 7 bases, J shed 6 bases, and the junction held 13 bases outside the gene matches. Germline CDR1 SGHTA, CDR2 FQGNSA. There are 16 residues in the CDR3. CDR3 sequence reads: CASTVQLREGRNEQFF. Here the CDR3 DNA reads TGTGCCAGCACCGTCCAGTTGCGGGAGGGCCGCAATGAGCAGTTCTTC.

This clone was observed once. The chain uses TRBV7-8 and TRBJ2-1; D may be TRBD2 (5 bases). Trimming left V 0 bases short and J 0 bases short, with 12 bases between. Germline loops: CDR1 SGHVS, CDR2 FQNEAQ. CDR3 length equals 17 residues. CDR3: CASSLALVGSSYNEQFF. CDR3 nucleotide sequence: TGTGCCAGCAGCTTAGCGCTGGTGGGGAGCTCCTACAATGAGCAGTTCTTC.

This rearrangement joins TRBV30 to TRBJ1-2; the D gene is possibly TRBD1 (5 bases). V was trimmed by 2 bases and J by 2 bases, leaving 15 bases between them. Germline V gives CDR1 GTSNPN, CDR2 SVGIG (reference sequence). This CDR3 is 15 amino acids long. DNA for the CDR3: TGTGCCTGGAGTACGCAAGGCGAGGGGAACTATGGCTACACCTTC. Protein sequence: CAWSTQGEGNYGYTF.

The rearrangement links TRBV7-9 to TRBJ2-1; 11 bases align to TRBD2. Germline V gene lookup returns CDR1 SEHNR and CDR2 FQNEAQ (reference sequence). V dropped 1 base and J dropped 7; count of bases not matched to a gene: 9. This CDR3 is built from 17 residues. Here the CDR3 DNA reads TGTGCCAGCAGCTTAGGAGGTAGCGGGGGGGCGGAAAATGAGCAGTTCTTC. Translation gives CASSLGGSGGAENEQFF.

J is TRBJ1-3 and V is TRBV2; 7 bases agree with TRBD1. The CDR3 totals 15 residues. In germline, CDR1 is SNHLY, CDR2 FYNNEI. V was clipped by 1 base and J by 4 bases; unmatched bases: 4. This CDR3 is CASSEEGGPGNTIYF. The DNA for the CDR3 is TGTGCCAGCAGTGAAGAAGGGGGCCCGGGAAACACCATATATTTT.

The chain recombines TRBV27 with TRBJ2-5; 8 nucleotides align to TRBD2. This CDR3 is 14 amino acids long. V dropped 5 bases and J dropped 5; count of bases not matched to a gene: 7. Germline values: CDR1 MNHEY, CDR2 SMNVEV (reference sequence). CDR3 nucleotide sequence: TGTGCCAGCAGTCCCTGGACTAGCTATGAGACCCAGTACTTC. Its protein is CASSPWTSYETQYF.

This clone came up once. The chain links TRBV10-2 to TRBJ2-2; TRBD2 matches 10 bases. This CDR3 region has 17 residues. V lost 6 bases to trimming and J lost 3 bases; unmatched junction nucleotides: 10. Germline V gene sequence: CDR1 WSHSY, CDR2 SAAADI. CDR3 region: CASRHPPGLAYTGELFF. In nucleotides, the CDR3 is TGCGCCAGCAGGCACCCACCGGGACTAGCGTACACCGGGGAGCTGTTTTTT.

The chain combines TRBV24-1 with TRBJ2-2; D remains unclear. Germline CDR1 is KGHDR and CDR2 is SFDVKD. The CDR3 is 14 residues long. Between the trimmed V and J ends, which lost 3 bases and 2 bases, there was a span of 6 bases. The CDR3 DNA is TGTGCCACCAGTGATGTACACAACACCGGGGAGCTGTTTTTT. Its translation: CATSDVHNTGELFF.

This clone was seen just once. The genes are TRBV2 and TRBJ2-3, with D unresolved. Trimming stripped 4 bases from V and 0 bases from J, with 5 bases between. CDR1 and CDR2 (germline): SNHLY, FYNNEI. CDR3 length equals 13 residues. The CDR3 spells CASSAGSTDTQYF. The CDR3 bases are TGTGCCAGCAGTGCGGGTAGCACAGATACGCAGTATTTT.

The chain is built from TRBV6-5 and TRBJ2-7; D possibly matches TRBD1 or TRBD2 (5 bases each). Trimming cost V 7 bases and J 3 bases, with 13 bases left between them. Germline assignment: CDR1 MNHEY and CDR2 SVGAGI. This CDR3 is 13 amino acids long. The CDR3 sequence: CASNSGTSYEQYF. The CDR3 nucleotides are TGTGCCAGCAACAGTGGGACGAGCTACGAGCAGTACTTC.

The J gene is TRBJ2-1, the V gene TRBV14, with TRBD2 matching 9 bases. The V segment lost 4 bases and the J segment 2 bases; nucleotides outside the gene matches: 6. The germline gives CDR1 SGHDN, CDR2 FVKESK. There are 16 residues in the CDR3. The CDR3, as DNA: TGTGCCAGCAGCCTTGAGGCGGGAGGGCCCTACAATGAGCAGTTCTTC. This translates into CASSLEAGGPYNEQFF.

This clone occurred a few times. This sequence joins TRBV5-4 and TRBJ1-6; 12 bases line up with TRBD1. This CDR3 spans 16 amino acids. Germline V CDR1 and CDR2: SGHNT, YYREEE (reference sequence). V lost 4 bases to trimming and J lost 10 bases; unmatched junction nucleotides: 9. CDR3: CASSRNSGTGGSPLHF. Here the CDR3 DNA reads TGTGCCAGCAGCCGAAACTCCGGGACAGGGGGCTCACCCCTCCACTTT.

This clone appeared a single time. The rearrangement uses TRBV19 and TRBJ1-4; D unclear. The V end was cut by 0 bases, the J end by 6 bases, with 8 bases between. CDR3 length: 14 residues. In germline, CDR1 is LNHDA, CDR2 SQIVND (reference sequence). The CDR3 sequence is CASSIDGRYEKLFF. The CDR3 DNA is TGTGCCAGTAGTATAGACGGTCGGTATGAAAAACTGTTTTTT.

The chain has TRBV7-9 and TRBJ2-1, with 8 bases identical to TRBD2. The CDR3 covers 14 residues. V lost 0 bases to trimming and J lost 15 bases; unmatched junction nucleotides: 10. Germline CDR1 SEHNR, CDR2 FQNEAQ (reference sequence). The CDR3 here is CASSLARTSSDPFF. Written as DNA, the CDR3 is TGTGCCAGCAGCTTAGCGAGGACTAGCTCAGACCCGTTCTTC.

The rearrangement uses TRBV7-6 and TRBJ2-3, with D possibly matching TRBD2 (6 bases). The germline CDR1 and CDR2 sequences are SGHVS and FNYEAQ. The CDR3 is made up of 16 amino acids. Trimming removed 4 bases at V and 0 bases at J, with 14 bases between. The CDR3 DNA reads as TGTGCCAGCAGCTCCCGGGACTTCGTTAGCACAGATACGCAGTATTTT. The encoded protein is CASSSRDFVSTDTQYF. The complete variable domain, with remaining parts taken from reference TRBV7-6 and TRBJ2-3, reads GAGVSQSPRYKVTKRGQDVALRCDPISGHVSLYWYRQALGQGPEFLTYFNYEAQQDKSGLPNDRFSAERPEGSISTLTIQRTEQRDSAMYRCASSSRDFVSTDTQYFGPGTRLTVL.

This clone appeared a few times. V usage is TRBV5-6 and J usage is TRBJ1-2; D uncertain. Deletions cut 6 bases from V and 1 base from J, with 16 bases between. Germline CDR1 SGHDT, CDR2 YYEEEE. There are 15 residues in the CDR3. CDR3 sequence (DNA): TGTGCCAGCACTGGGGTGGCGGCCTATAACTATGGCTACACCTTC. Translation: CASTGVAAYNYGYTF.

This chain uses TRBV19 with TRBJ2-7, with D maybe TRBD2 (6 bases). V lost 3 bases and J 4 bases, leaving 13 bases between the germline ends. Germline values: CDR1 LNHDA, CDR2 SQIVND (reference sequence). CDR3 length equals 14 residues. CDR3 in amino acids: CASSMGLSGYEQYF. In nucleotides, the CDR3 is TGTGCCAGTAGTATGGGGCTCAGCGGGTACGAGCAGTACTTC.

The chain recombines TRBV9 with TRBJ1-1; D gene uncertain. The V end lost 3 bases, the J end lost 1 base, and 7 bases lay between the germline ends. CDR3 length: 13 amino acids. CDR1 and CDR2 from the germline V gene are SGDLS and YYNGEE. CDR3 DNA sequence: TGTGCCAGCAGCGCCGAATCGAACACTGAAGCTTTCTTT. Residues: CASSAESNTEAFF. Based on the CDR3 plus reference TRBV9 and TRBJ1-1, the full variable domain is DSGVTQTPKHLITATGQRVTLRCSPRSGDLSVYWYQQSLDQGLQFLIQYYNGEERAKGNILERFSAQQFPDLHSELNLSSLELGDSALYFCASSAESNTEAFFGQGTRLTVV.

The chain employs TRBV19 and TRBJ2-7; D possibly corresponds to TRBD1 (6 bases). This CDR3 is built from 19 residues. Per the germline V gene, CDR1 is LNHDA and CDR2 is SQIVND (reference sequence). The V end lost 4 bases, the J end lost 0 bases, and 25 bases lay between the germline ends. The CDR3 sequence is CASSRSFEFAQGRSYEQYF. In DNA form, the CDR3 reads TGTGCCAGTAGTAGGAGTTTTGAGTTCGCGCAGGGGCGCTCCTACGAGCAGTACTTC.